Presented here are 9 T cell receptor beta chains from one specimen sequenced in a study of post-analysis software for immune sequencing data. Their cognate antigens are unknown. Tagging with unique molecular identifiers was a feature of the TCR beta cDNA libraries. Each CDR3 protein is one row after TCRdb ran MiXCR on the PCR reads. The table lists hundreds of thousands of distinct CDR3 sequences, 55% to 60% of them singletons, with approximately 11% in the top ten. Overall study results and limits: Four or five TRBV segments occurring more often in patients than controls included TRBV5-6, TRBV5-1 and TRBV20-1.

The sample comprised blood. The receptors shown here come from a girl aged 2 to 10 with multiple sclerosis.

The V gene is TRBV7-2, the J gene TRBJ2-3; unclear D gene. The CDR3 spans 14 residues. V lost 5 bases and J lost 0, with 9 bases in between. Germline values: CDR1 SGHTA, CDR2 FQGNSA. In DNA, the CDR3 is TGTGCCAGCAGCCGGTTCAGTAGCACAGATACGCAGTATTTT. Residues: CASSRFSSTDTQYF.

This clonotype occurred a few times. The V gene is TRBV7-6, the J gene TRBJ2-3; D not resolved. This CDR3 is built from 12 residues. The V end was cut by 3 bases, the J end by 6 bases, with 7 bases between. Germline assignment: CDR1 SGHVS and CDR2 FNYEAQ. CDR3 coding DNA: TGTGCCAGCAGCTTTAGTTTGGATACGCAGTATTTT. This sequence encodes CASSFSLDTQYF.

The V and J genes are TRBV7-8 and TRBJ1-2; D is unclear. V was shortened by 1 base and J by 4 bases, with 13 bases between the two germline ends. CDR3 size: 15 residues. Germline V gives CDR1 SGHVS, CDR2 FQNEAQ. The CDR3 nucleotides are TGTGCCAGCAGCTTAGAAGGTATACGGTTCTATGGCTACACCTTC. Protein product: CASSLEGIRFYGYTF.

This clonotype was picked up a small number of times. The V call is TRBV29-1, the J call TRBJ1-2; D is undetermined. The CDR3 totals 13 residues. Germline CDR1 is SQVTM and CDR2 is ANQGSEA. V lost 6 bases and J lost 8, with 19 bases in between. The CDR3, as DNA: TGCAGCGTGACCGGGGAGGACTTATTAGGCTACACCTTC. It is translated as CSVTGEDLLGYTF.

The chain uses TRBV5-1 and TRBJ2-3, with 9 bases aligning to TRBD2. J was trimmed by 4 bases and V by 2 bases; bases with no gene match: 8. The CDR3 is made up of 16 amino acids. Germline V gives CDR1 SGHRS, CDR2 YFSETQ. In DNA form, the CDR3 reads TGCGCCAGCAGCTTAGCGGTAGCGGGAGAAGCAGATACGCAGTATTTT. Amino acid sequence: CASSLAVAGEADTQYF.

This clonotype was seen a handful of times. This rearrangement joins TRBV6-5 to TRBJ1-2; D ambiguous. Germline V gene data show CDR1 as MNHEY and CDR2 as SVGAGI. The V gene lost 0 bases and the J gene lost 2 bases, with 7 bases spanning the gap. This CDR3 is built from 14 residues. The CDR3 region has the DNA TGTGCCAGCAGTTACTCGAATAAAAACTATGGCTACACCTTC. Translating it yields CASSYSNKNYGYTF.

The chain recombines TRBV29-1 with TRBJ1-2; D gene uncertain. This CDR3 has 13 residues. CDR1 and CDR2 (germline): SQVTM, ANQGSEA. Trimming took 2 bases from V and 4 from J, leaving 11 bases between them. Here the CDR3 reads CSVEIHGAYGYTF. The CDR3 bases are TGCAGCGTTGAAATACACGGAGCCTATGGCTACACCTTC.

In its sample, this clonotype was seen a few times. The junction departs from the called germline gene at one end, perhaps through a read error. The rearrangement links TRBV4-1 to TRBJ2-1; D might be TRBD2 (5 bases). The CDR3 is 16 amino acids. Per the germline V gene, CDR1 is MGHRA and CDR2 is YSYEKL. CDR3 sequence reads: CAGSQVDLLVYNEQFF. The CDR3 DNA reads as TGCGCCGGCAGCCAAGTGGACTTACTAGTTTACAATGAGCAGTTCTTC.

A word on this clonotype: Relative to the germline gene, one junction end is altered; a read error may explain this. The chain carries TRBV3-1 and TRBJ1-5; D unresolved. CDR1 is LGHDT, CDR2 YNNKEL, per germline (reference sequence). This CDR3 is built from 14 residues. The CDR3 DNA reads TGTGCCAGCGGCCAAGAGTGGGGCAATCAGCCCCAGCATTTT. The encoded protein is CASGQEWGNQPQHF.